These T cell receptor beta chains were read from a single sample in a study of T cell repertoires in cytomegalovirus infection. TCRdb recomputed calls from the reads with MiXCR, one row per CDR3 protein. The table includes around 210,000 distinct CDR3 sequences, around 6.4% detected once. The sample was PBMCs. The receptor set was obtained from a human donor in good health (CMV status not recorded). Some clones in this sample may be carry-over from other donors' samples. CDR3s include the opening cysteine and the closing phenylalanine or tryptophan. The order of the fields is clone size, V gene, D gene, J gene, CDR3 length, CDR3 protein, CDR3 DNA. A D gene is named only where the DNA matches it firmly. A clone size is listed for some rows: how often the clone was seen (once, few, many), or a class if it is expanded.

many	TRBV20-1	TRBD2	TRBJ2-4	13	CSAKAGGKNIQYF	TGCAGTGCTAAGGCCGGGGGGAAAAACATTCAGTACTTC
many	TRBV7-2	.	TRBJ2-5	15	CASSLAGSGLETQYF	TGTGCCAGCAGCTTAGCAGGGTCGGGGTTAGAGACCCAGTACTTC
many	TRBV7-9	.	TRBJ1-2	14	CASSLRREGTSYTF	TGTGCCAGCAGCTTGAGACGGGAGGGGACGAGCTACACCTTC
few	TRBV29-1	.	TRBJ1-2	15	CSVEDLNTANYGYTF	TGCAGCGTTGAAGATCTGAACACCGCTAACTATGGCTACACCTTC
many	TRBV12-3/TRBV12-4	TRBD1	TRBJ1-5	13	CASSLTGNKPQHF	TGTGCCAGCAGCCTGACAGGGAATAAGCCCCAGCATTTT
many	TRBV14	.	TRBJ2-1	12	CASSQVYRKQFF	TGTGCCAGCAGCCAAGTATACAGGAAGCAGTTCTTC
few	TRBV6-2/TRBV6-3	.	TRBJ2-7	14	CASRSTIQGHEQYF	TGTGCCAGCAGATCAACAATTCAGGGCCACGAGCAGTACTTC
few	TRBV6-6	.	TRBJ1-1	15	CASSYSVGENTEAFF	TGTGCCAGCAGTTACTCGGTGGGGGAGAACACTGAAGCTTTCTTT
many	TRBV18	.	TRBJ2-5	12	CASGQHQETQYF	TGTGCCAGCGGACAGCATCAAGAGACCCAGTACTTC
few	TRBV25-1	.	TRBJ1-5	15	CASSKGGQPNQPQHF	TGTGCCAGCAGTAAGGGTGGCCAGCCCAATCAGCCCCAGCATTTT
.	TRBV2	.	TRBJ1-1	14	CASSEAPANTEAFF	TGTGCCAGCAGTGAAGCGCCAGCCAACACTGAAGCTTTCTTT
.	TRBV20-1	TRBD1	TRBJ2-7	14	CSASRGSAPVEQYF	TGCAGTGCCAGCAGGGGGTCCGCCCCGGTCGAGCAGTACTTC
many	TRBV29-1	.	TRBJ1-2	15	CSVDAGGLRVYGYTF	TGCAGCGTCGATGCGGGGGGGCTTAGGGTCTATGGCTACACCTTC
many	TRBV7-2	TRBD2	TRBJ2-1	15	CASSVSGGAFLEQFF	TGTGCCAGCAGCGTAAGCGGGGGGGCTTTTCTGGAGCAGTTCTTC
many	TRBV7-2	TRBD2	TRBJ2-1	15	CASSFKRGGYVEQFF	TGTGCCAGCAGCTTCAAGCGGGGGGGGTACGTGGAGCAGTTCTTC
.	TRBV29-1	.	TRBJ1-1	14	CSVKHAGPYTEAFF	TGCAGCGTCAAACACGCCGGACCCTACACTGAAGCTTTCTTT
many	TRBV4-2	.	TRBJ2-7	12	CASSRMTYEQYF	TGTGCCAGCAGCCGAATGACCTACGAGCAGTACTTC
few	TRBV11-2	.	TRBJ1-3	16	CASSLGQSDLGNTIYF	TGTGCCAGCAGCTTAGGTCAGTCCGACCTTGGAAACACCATATATTTT
many	TRBV7-2	TRBD1	TRBJ1-1	13	CASSKDRGQGAFF	TGTGCCAGCAGCAAAGACAGGGGGCAGGGAGCTTTCTTT
many	TRBV12-3/TRBV12-4	.	TRBJ1-1	13	CARPHRDNTEAFF	TGTGCCAGACCCCACAGGGACAACACTGAAGCTTTCTTT
many	TRBV20-1	TRBD2	TRBJ2-3	19	CSASPHDVGLAGSTDTQYF	TGCAGTGCTAGTCCCCACGACGTCGGACTAGCGGGGAGCACAGATACGCAGTATTTT
many	TRBV20-1	TRBD2	TRBJ2-5	18	CSAVPGLAGGTSPETQYF	TGCAGTGCCGTCCCGGGACTAGCGGGGGGAACCTCCCCAGAGACCCAGTACTTC
many	TRBV18	.	TRBJ2-3	13	CASSSLAGDTQYF	TGTGCCAGCTCATCACTCGCCGGAGATACGCAGTATTTT
many	TRBV7-2	TRBD1	TRBJ2-3	15	CASSLARGPTDTQYF	TGTGCCAGCAGCTTAGCCAGGGGGCCCACAGATACGCAGTATTTT
.	TRBV3-1	.	TRBJ2-1	16	CASSQRTGSRYNEQFF	TGTGCCAGCAGCCAGCGAACAGGGTCCCGATACAATGAGCAGTTCTTC
.	TRBV11-2	.	TRBJ1-6	17	CASSPTGGVGRNSPLHF	TGTGCCAGCAGCCCAACGGGGGGAGTAGGGAGAAATTCACCCCTCCACTTT
.	TRBV28	.	TRBJ2-3	15	CASSPPDGLTDTQYF	TGTGCCAGCAGCCCCCCCGATGGTCTCACAGATACGCAGTATTTT
many	TRBV28	.	TRBJ2-3	16	CASSFRAGELADTQYF	TGTGCCAGCAGTTTCCGCGCAGGGGAGTTGGCAGATACGCAGTATTTT
few	TRBV5-5	.	TRBJ2-2	14	CASSKGRNTGELFF	TGTGCCAGCAGTAAGGGACGGAACACCGGGGAGCTGTTTTTT
many	TRBV29-1	.	TRBJ2-3	13	CSVDRDKTDTQYF	TGCAGCGTTGATCGGGACAAGACAGATACGCAGTATTTT
many	TRBV7-2	TRBD1	TRBJ2-3	16	CASSSSGQRGTDTQYF	TGTGCCAGCAGCTCATCGGGACAGAGGGGTACAGATACGCAGTATTTT
many	TRBV7-8	.	TRBJ1-2	11	CASSQPGGYTF	TGTGCCAGCAGCCAACCTGGTGGCTACACCTTC
many	TRBV28	TRBD1	TRBJ2-2	16	CASSLAQGVNTGELFF	TGTGCCAGCAGTTTGGCCCAGGGGGTAAACACCGGGGAGCTGTTTTTT
many	TRBV7-9	.	TRBJ1-1	13	CASSNGANTEAFF	TGTGCCAGCAGTAATGGAGCGAACACTGAAGCTTTCTTT
many	TRBV7-9	.	TRBJ2-7	15	CASSPEAEASYEQYF	TGTGCCAGCAGCCCCGAAGCTGAAGCCTCCTACGAGCAGTACTTC
.	TRBV9	.	TRBJ2-1	15	CASSVSSSSNNEQFF	TGTGCCAGCAGCGTATCCTCCAGCTCCAACAATGAGCAGTTCTTC
many	TRBV7-2	TRBD2	TRBJ2-2	17	CASSLGSAGVNTGELFF	TGTGCCAGCAGCTTAGGCTCGGCGGGGGTAAACACCGGGGAGCTGTTTTTT